The next 9 T cell receptor beta chains were all read from a single sample in a study of response to subunit inactivated influenza vaccine listed by TCRdb under 2018. The library relied on RT-PCR. The data were produced on an Illumina HiSeq 2500. The raw public data were reprocessed by TCRdb itself: fastp quality trimming at Q25, MiXCR clonotype calling, in-frame beta chains only. Entries are consolidated by CDR3 protein sequence, retaining the most common genes and DNA. Present in this sample are 800,000 or so distinct CDR3 sequences, approximately 21% of which were seen just once. About a tenth of the sample is in the top ten clones. The sample was PBMCs from blood, taken 5 days after vaccination. Source of these receptors: a man aged 50-60 years who received an inactivated influenza vaccine. Donor details come from another sample of the same person, matched by shared clones.

This clonotype occurred a few times. The chain recombines TRBV15 with TRBJ1-4; perhaps TRBD1 as D (6 bases). CDR3 length: 15 amino acids. V was clipped by 8 bases and J by 7 bases, with 20 bases between them. Germline V gene lookup returns CDR1 LNHNV and CDR2 YYDKDF (reference sequence). For the CDR3, the DNA is TGTGCCACCTTACTAGGGGGGCAGGGCGGTGAAAAACTGTTTTTT. Encoded protein: CATLLGGQGGEKLFF.

The chain employs TRBV11-2 and TRBJ2-5; tentatively, D is TRBD1 (7 bases). CDR3 length equals 14 residues. Trimming removed 5 bases from V and 7 bases from J, with 17 bases in between. Germline CDR1 and CDR2: SGHAT and FQNNGV. Written as DNA, the CDR3 is TGTGCCAGCAGCCCAGGGGCAGGGGGGATGACCCAGTACTTC. This encodes CASSPGAGGMTQYF.

At least ten counts were recorded for this clonotype. This chain links TRBV3-1 with TRBJ1-1; weak D call: TRBD1 (6 bases). Trimming stripped 1 base from V and 5 bases from J, with 14 bases between. The CDR3 is made up of 15 amino acids. Germline V gene lookup returns CDR1 LGHDT and CDR2 YNNKEL (reference sequence). CDR3 coding DNA: TGTGCCAGCAGCCAAGCCGGGGGGGCGAGGACTGAAGCTTTCTTT. Encoded protein: CASSQAGGARTEAFF. Full variable domain (remainder filled in from reference TRBV3-1 and TRBJ1-1): DTAVSQTPKYLVTQMGNDKSIKCEQNLGHDTMYWYKQDSKKFLKIMFSYNNKELIINETVPNRFSPKSPDKAHLNLHINSLELGDSAVYFCASSQAGGARTEAFFGQGTRLTVV.

V gene TRBV5-1 combines with J gene TRBJ2-1, with 7 bases lining up with TRBD1. CDR3 size: 17 residues. J gave up 0 bases and V 0 bases, and 6 bases lay outside the gene matches. The germline V gene has CDR1 SGHRS and CDR2 YFSETQ. Written as DNA, the CDR3 is TGCGCCAGCAGCTTGGGTCTTGGGACAGACTCCTACAATGAGCAGTTCTTC. Its translation: CASSLGLGTDSYNEQFF.

This clonotype has only a few counts. The gene calls are TRBV7-2 and TRBJ2-1; 11 bases map to TRBD2. Germline V gene sequence: CDR1 SGHTA, CDR2 FQGNSA. The CDR3 extends over 16 amino acids. Losses at the gene ends were 5 bases for V and 4 bases for J; bases not matched to a gene: 7. The CDR3 nucleotides read TGTGCCAGCAGCCCCGTGACTAGCGGGGTTTACAATGAGCAGTTCTTC. Its protein product is CASSPVTSGVYNEQFF.

The rearrangement uses TRBV7-2 and TRBJ1-5, with unresolved D. Germline values: CDR1 SGHTA, CDR2 FQGNSA. The V end lost 3 bases, the J end lost 10 bases, and 10 bases lay between the germline ends. CDR3 size: 12 residues. The CDR3 reads CASSFPLGPQHF. The CDR3 nucleotides read TGTGCCAGCAGCTTCCCGTTAGGTCCCCAGCATTTT.

This clonotype was observed a handful of times. J is TRBJ2-7 and V is TRBV27; 7 positions match TRBD1. The CDR3 runs 14 residues. Germline V CDR1 and CDR2: MNHEY, SMNVEV (reference sequence). V trimming: 8 bases; J trimming: 2 bases; junction bases outside the gene matches: 9. As DNA, the CDR3 is TGTGCCAGCCGACCCCGGACAGGTCCCTACGAGCAGTACTTC. Protein product: CASRPRTGPYEQYF.

This sequence joins TRBV12-3 or TRBV12-4 and TRBJ2-2; D tentatively reads TRBD1 or TRBD2 (6 bases each). The CDR3 sequence is 15 residues long. Trimming took off 2 bases at V and 4 bases at J, with 11 bases between the two ends. CDR3 bases: TGTGCCAGCAGTTTAAAGGGGGAGGCCACCGGGGAGCTGTTTTTT. Its translation is CASSLKGEATGELFF.

This clonotype appeared many times. The chain uses TRBV27 and TRBJ1-1; perhaps TRBD1 as D (5 bases). V was clipped by 0 bases and J by 3 bases, with 8 bases between them. Germline V gene sequence: CDR1 MNHEY, CDR2 SMNVEV (reference sequence). CDR3 length: 14 residues. The CDR3 loop reads CASSLSGADTEAFF. The CDR3 nucleotides are TGTGCCAGCAGTTTATCTGGGGCCGACACTGAAGCTTTCTTT.